Below, 5 T cell receptor beta chains from the same sample are listed, as sequenced in a study of CD8 T cells in Susac syndrome. The authors reverse transcribed roughly 0.5 to 1 ug RNA with random hexamers. MiXCR, applied by TCRdb to the immunoSEQ multiplex PCR reads, yields one record per CDR3 protein. This sample has 250,000 to 300,000 distinct CDR3 sequences, with 70% to 90% found just once. Sequencing was performed on CD8+ T cells from PBMCs. These receptors were obtained from a human donor with multiple sclerosis.

The chain joins TRBV7-9 to TRBJ1-1, with TRBD1 matching over 8 bases. After removal of 5 bases from V and 4 bases from J, the junction contained 3 bases not matched to a gene. CDR1 and CDR2 (germline): SEHNR, FQNEAQ (reference sequence). This CDR3 is 13 amino acids long. CDR3 nucleotides: TGTGCCAGCAGCCAGACAGGGGTCACTGAAGCTTTCTTT. Its protein product is CASSQTGVTEAFF.

The gene calls are TRBV6-2 or TRBV6-3 and TRBJ1-2, with unresolved D. Germline V CDR1 and CDR2: MNHEY, SVGEGT. V lost 2 bases and J 4 bases, leaving 8 bases between the germline ends. There are 13 residues in the CDR3. The CDR3 DNA is TGTGCCAGCAGTTACCGGGATATCTATGGCTACACCTTC. It is translated as CASSYRDIYGYTF.

The chain carries TRBV15 and TRBJ1-5, with TRBD1 identical over 10 bases. CDR1 is LNHNV and CDR2 is YYDKDF in the germline V gene (reference sequence). The CDR3 is 15 residues long. The V gene end was trimmed by 0 bases and the J gene end by 8 bases; junction bases not matched to a gene: 4. CDR3 residues: CATSRDRDRGKPQHF. CDR3 nucleotides: TGTGCCACCAGCAGAGATAGGGACAGGGGTAAGCCCCAGCATTTT.

J is TRBJ1-2 and V is TRBV27, with a possible D match to TRBD1 (5 bases). The CDR3 covers 13 residues. The V and J ends lost 5 bases and 1 base respectively, with 8 bases between them. Germline CDR1 is MNHEY and CDR2 is SMNVEV (reference sequence). The CDR3 sequence is CASSKTVNYGYTF. CDR3 DNA sequence: TGTGCCAGCAGTAAGACAGTTAACTATGGCTACACCTTC.

The chain employs TRBV10-3 and TRBJ2-3; no clear D. Germline CDR1 ENHRY, CDR2 SYGVKD. The CDR3 contains 14 residues. The V end was cut by 9 bases, the J end by 0 bases, with 13 bases between. The CDR3 nucleotides read TGTGCCATATCCGAGGCGACTAGCACAGATACGCAGTATTTT. It encodes CAISEATSTDTQYF.